The following is a T cell receptor beta chain sequence with its context. This record comes from a study of cytomegalovirus exposure and HLA in healthy donors. Germline lookup yields CDR1 SGHRS and CDR2 YFSETQ. Trimming removed 0 bases at V and 2 bases at J, with 6 bases between. The CDR3 extends over 13 amino acids. Assay used: immunoSEQ multiplex PCR; TCRdb lists only in-frame clones, some missing. This sample yields roughly 220,000 clones, of which over 70% are seen a single time; roughly an eighth belongs to the top ten. The receptor was derived from a woman in her twenties or thirties in good health and CMV-seropositive. Sequencing input: PBMCs. The V and J genes are TRBV5-1 and TRBJ2-7; D gene uncertain. The CDR3 region has the DNA TGCGCCAGCAGCTTGGAAAAACCCTACGAGCAGTACTTC. Its protein product is CASSLEKPYEQYF. Using reference TRBV5-1 and TRBJ2-7 for the parts outside the CDR3, the full variable domain is KAGVTQTPRYLIKTRGQQVTLSCSPISGHRSVSWYQQTPGQGLQFLFEYFSETQRNKGNFPGRFSGRQFSNSRSEMNVSTLELGDSALYLCASSLEKPYEQYFGPGTRLTVT.